Listed below are T cell receptor beta chains from one sample, sequenced in a study of cytomegalovirus exposure and HLA in healthy donors. This table comes from immunoSEQ multiplex PCR, and its TCRdb copy is limited to in-frame clones, with some not included. The sample records 150,000 to 200,000 clones, around 86% being singletons. Sequencing was carried out using PBMCs. These receptor sequences come from a man between 50 and 59 years old in good health and CMV-seropositive. Each CDR3 is given with its conserved first and last residue. A D gene is named only where the DNA matches it firmly.

V | D | CDR3
TRBV19 | . | CASSIRARWVPDTQYF
TRBV28 | . | CASSRQVSEQYF
TRBV10-3 | . | CAISEAGFTEAFF
TRBV6-1 | . | CASSLRDGRHEQYF
TRBV9 | TRBD2 | CASSFRLAGSQETQYF
TRBV28 | . | CASSLLGGGGTDTQYF
TRBV30 | . | CAWSFGGRSYNEQFF
TRBV7-2 | TRBD1 | CASSPSGQTPQKQFF
TRBV29-1 | TRBD1 | CSVGRDRGTSNQPQHF
TRBV19 | TRBD1 | CASRQGGYGYTF
TRBV15 | TRBD2 | CATSREKRGVQFF
TRBV28 | TRBD1 | CASSSNRGWGF
TRBV4-1 | TRBD1 | CASSLNRGAGNTIYF
TRBV28 | . | CASTLVGGEAFF
TRBV27 | . | CASSPSGANVLTF
TRBV7-3 | TRBD1 | CASSGTVNTEAFF
TRBV19 | TRBD2 | CASSWTSGVNEQFF
TRBV5-1 | TRBD1 | CASSSYTGAIAEKLFF
TRBV28 | TRBD2 | CASSLRIGVTSGRIYEQYF
TRBV2 | . | CASSEERLESYEQYF
TRBV30 | TRBD1 | CAWNRGFGNTIYF
TRBV15 | TRBD2 | CATSRGGGRETQYF
TRBV5-6 | . | CASSLAGALNTEAFF
TRBV7-9 | TRBD1 | CASSAGPDRLEAFF
TRBV7-9 | . | CSSSTPRSGANVLTF
TRBV5-6 | . | CASSFRTEANTGELFF
TRBV19 | TRBD1 | CASGPRTGGYEQFF
TRBV29-1 | TRBD2 | CSVVGLAGTDTQYF
TRBV13 | TRBD2 | CASSISGRGIEQFF
TRBV9 | . | CASSTQTSASEKLFF
TRBV27 | TRBD1 | CASRGQGALTSELFF